This is a list of T cell receptor beta chains from one sample in a study of tumor-infiltrating lymphocytes in primary liver carcinoma. TCRdb called the multiplex PCR reads again in MiXCR, with one record for every CDR3 protein. The sample consists of approximately 74,000 distinct CDR3 sequences, 71% of them appearing once. Input material: liver tumor tissue from sampling region 4. The receptors come from a woman aged 55-69 years with primary liver carcinoma and hepatitis B virus infection. Both conserved end residues are part of each CDR3. The D gene is left open where the match is weak. The listing skips clone size in some rows; elsewhere it reads once, few, many or a size class.

j_call	d_call	clone_size	v_call	cdr3_aa	cdr3_nt
TRBJ1-2	NA	NA	TRBV12-3/TRBV12-4	CASSSRVGTGLRYGYTF	TGTGCCAGCAGTTCCAGGGTAGGGACGGGGCTTCGGTATGGCTACACCTTC
TRBJ2-3	NA	many	TRBV7-9	CASSLGGATDTQYF	TGTGCCAGCAGCTTGGGAGGAGCCACAGATACGCAGTATTTT
TRBJ2-3	TRBD1	once	TRBV4-2	CASCPTQGATGTQYF	TGTGCCAGCTGCCCGACCCAGGGGGCCACAGGTACGCAGTATTTT
TRBJ2-1	NA	NA	TRBV11-2	CVSTLALMPFF	TGTGTCAGCACCTTAGCTTTGATGCCGTTCTTC
TRBJ2-5	NA	NA	TRBV29-1	CSVEGGTEERETQYF	TGCAGCGTTGAAGGGGGAACAGAGGAACGAGAGACCCAGTACTTC
TRBJ1-5	TRBD1	NA	TRBV6-6	CANSYQGAGQPHHF	TGTGCCAACAGTTACCAGGGGGCGGGCCAGCCCCATCATTTT
TRBJ2-3	TRBD2	many	TRBV29-1	CSVHGSAAGGGGTQYF	TGCAGCGTCCACGGATCCGCGGCGGGAGGTGGCGGTACGCAGTATTTT
TRBJ2-2	NA	NA	TRBV11-2	CGSRVNTGGLFF	TGTGGCAGCAGGGTAAACACCGGGGGGCTGTTTTTT
TRBJ2-3	TRBD2	NA	TRBV29-1	CSVGSPGLAVVDTQYF	TGCAGCGTTGGATCACCGGGACTAGCGGTTGTGGATACGCAGTATTTT
TRBJ2-3	NA	NA	TRBV29-1	CSVGSGSLVRTDTQYF	NA